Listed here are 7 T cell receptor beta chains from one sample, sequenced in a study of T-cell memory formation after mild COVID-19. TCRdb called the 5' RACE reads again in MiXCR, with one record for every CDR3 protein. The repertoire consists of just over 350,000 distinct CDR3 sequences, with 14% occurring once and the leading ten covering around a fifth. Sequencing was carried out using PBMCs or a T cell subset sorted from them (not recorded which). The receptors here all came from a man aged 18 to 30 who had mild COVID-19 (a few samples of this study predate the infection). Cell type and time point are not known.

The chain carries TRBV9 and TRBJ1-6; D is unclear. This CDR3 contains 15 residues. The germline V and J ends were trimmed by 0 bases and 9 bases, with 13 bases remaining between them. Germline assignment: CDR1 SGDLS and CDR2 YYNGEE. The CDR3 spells CASSVVGQEGSPLHF. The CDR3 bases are TGTGCCAGCAGCGTAGTAGGGCAGGAGGGTTCACCCCTCCACTTT.

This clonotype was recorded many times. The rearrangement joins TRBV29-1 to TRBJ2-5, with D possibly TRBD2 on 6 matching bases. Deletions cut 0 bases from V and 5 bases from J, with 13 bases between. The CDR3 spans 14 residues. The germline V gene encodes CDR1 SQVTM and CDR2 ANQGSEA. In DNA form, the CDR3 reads TGCAGCGTTGAAGATCCGGAGGGATCCGAGACCCAGTACTTC. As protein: CSVEDPEGSETQYF. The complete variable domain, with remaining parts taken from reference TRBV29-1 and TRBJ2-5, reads SAVISQKPSRDICQRGTSLTIQCQVDSQVTMMFWYRQQPGQSLTLIATANQGSEATYESGFVIDKFPISRPNLTFSTLTVSNMSPEDSSIYLCSVEDPEGSETQYFGPGTRLLVL.

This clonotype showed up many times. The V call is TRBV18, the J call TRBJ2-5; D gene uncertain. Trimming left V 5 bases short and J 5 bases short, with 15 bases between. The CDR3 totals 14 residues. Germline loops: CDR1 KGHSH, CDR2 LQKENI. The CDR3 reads CASSSPGRRETQYF. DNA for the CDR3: TGTGCCAGCTCATCCCCCGGAAGGCGGGAGACCCAGTACTTC.

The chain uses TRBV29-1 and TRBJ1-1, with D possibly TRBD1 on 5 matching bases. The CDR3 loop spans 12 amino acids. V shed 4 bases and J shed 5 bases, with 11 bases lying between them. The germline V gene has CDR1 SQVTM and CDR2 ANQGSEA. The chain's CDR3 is CSVGKGRTEAFF. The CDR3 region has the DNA TGCAGCGTTGGGAAGGGGCGGACTGAAGCTTTCTTT. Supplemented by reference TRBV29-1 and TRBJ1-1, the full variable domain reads SAVISQKPSRDICQRGTSLTIQCQVDSQVTMMFWYRQQPGQSLTLIATANQGSEATYESGFVIDKFPISRPNLTFSTLTVSNMSPEDSSIYLCSVGKGRTEAFFGQGTRLTVV.

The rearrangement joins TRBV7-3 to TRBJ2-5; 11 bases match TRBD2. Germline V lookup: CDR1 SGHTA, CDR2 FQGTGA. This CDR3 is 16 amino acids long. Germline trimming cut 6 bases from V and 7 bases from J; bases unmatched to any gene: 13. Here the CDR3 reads CASRPDSGGAAATQYF. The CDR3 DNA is TGTGCCAGCAGGCCCGATAGCGGGGGGGCAGCGGCGACCCAGTACTTC.

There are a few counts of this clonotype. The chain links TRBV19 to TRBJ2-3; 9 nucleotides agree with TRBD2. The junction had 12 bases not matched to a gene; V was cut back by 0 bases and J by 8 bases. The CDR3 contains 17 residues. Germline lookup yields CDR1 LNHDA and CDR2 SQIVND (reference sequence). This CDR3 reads CASSIDERGDQSGTQYF. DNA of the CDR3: TGTGCCAGTAGTATAGATGAGCGGGGGGACCAGTCTGGTACGCAGTATTTT.

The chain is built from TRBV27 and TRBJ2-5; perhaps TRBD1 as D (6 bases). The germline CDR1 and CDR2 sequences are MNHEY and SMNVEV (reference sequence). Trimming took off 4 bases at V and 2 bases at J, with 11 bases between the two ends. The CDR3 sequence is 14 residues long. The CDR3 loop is CASSSSDRQETQYF. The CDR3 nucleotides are TGTGCCAGCAGTTCATCCGACAGGCAAGAGACCCAGTACTTC.